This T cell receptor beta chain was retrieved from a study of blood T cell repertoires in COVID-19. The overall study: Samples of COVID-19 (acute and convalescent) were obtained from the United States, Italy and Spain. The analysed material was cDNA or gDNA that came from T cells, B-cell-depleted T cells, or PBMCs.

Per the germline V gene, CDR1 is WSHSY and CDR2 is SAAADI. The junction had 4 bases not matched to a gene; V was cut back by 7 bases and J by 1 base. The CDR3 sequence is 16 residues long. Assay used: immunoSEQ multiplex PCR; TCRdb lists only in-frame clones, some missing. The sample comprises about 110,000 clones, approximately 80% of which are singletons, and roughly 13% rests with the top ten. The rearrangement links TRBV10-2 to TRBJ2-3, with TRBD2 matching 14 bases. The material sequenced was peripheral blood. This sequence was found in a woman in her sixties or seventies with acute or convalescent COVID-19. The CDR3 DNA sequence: TGCGCCAGCAAAAGACTAGCGGGGGGGCGCACAGATACGCAGTATTTT. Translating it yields CASKRLAGGRTDTQYF.